This T cell receptor beta chain is drawn from a study of blood T cell repertoires in COVID-19. Study in general: Sites across the United States, Italy and Spain contributed samples from acute and convalescent COVID-19. The cDNA or gDNA used as material had been derived from T cells, B-cell-depleted T cells, or PBMCs.

The V segment lost 4 bases and the J segment 0 bases; nucleotides outside the gene matches: 7. This CDR3 is built from 16 residues. Germline loops: CDR1 LGHNA, CDR2 YSLEER. In the study's own analysis: It was from reference gene primer amplification that nucleated cell counts were estimated. The table came from immunoSEQ multiplex PCR; TCRdb's copy has only in-frame clones and leaves some out. That table supplies the V and J calls and clone size; D and trimming were determined from the DNA. The sample has 150,000 to 160,000 clones, around nine tenths seen once. The sequence was obtained from a woman in her 70s with acute or convalescent COVID-19. Sequencing used peripheral blood. The chain links TRBV4-3 to TRBJ1-1; 8 positions match TRBD1. Here the CDR3 reads CASSPSTGGLNTEAFF. The CDR3 nucleotides read TGCGCCAGCAGCCCCAGTACAGGGGGATTGAACACTGAAGCTTTCTTT.